The entry below describes one T cell receptor beta chain. One end of the junction does not line up with germline, which may come from a read error. This sample stems from a study of blood T cell repertoires in COVID-19. Germline-derived CDR1 and CDR2 are SEHNR and FQNEAQ (reference sequence). The CDR3 totals 15 residues. The data were produced by immunoSEQ multiplex PCR, yet TCRdb's version contains in-frame clones alone and is incomplete. The sample lists 300,000 to 450,000 clones; around 87% were seen once. The sequence derives from a woman in her sixties with COVID-19, enrolled during active disease. Sequencing was done on a sample of peripheral blood. The chain recombines TRBV7-9 with TRBJ2-7; 11 bases match TRBD1. The CDR3 nucleotides read TGTGCCAGCAGCTTCGCCGGGACAGGGGGTTCCTTTTGGAACTTC. This gives the protein CASSFAGTGGSFWNF.